These 27 T cell receptor beta chains originate from one sample sequenced in a study of CD8 T cells in ankylosing spondylitis. Each CDR3 protein gets one entry after TCRdb re-called the 5' RACE reads with MiXCR. The sample lists 200,000 or so distinct CDR3 sequences; roughly 25% were seen once. Sequenced: blood, either unsorted or a sorted T cell fraction (not recorded which). Receptors originate from a male donor with ankylosing spondylitis or in good health (not recorded which).

The chain links TRBV6-1 to TRBJ2-1, with unresolved D. The CDR3 has 11 amino acids. The V end was cut by 8 bases, the J end by 8 bases, with 10 bases between. Germline values: CDR1 MNHNS, CDR2 SASEGT. This CDR3 is CASLKIDEQFF. CDR3 bases: TGTGCCAGCTTGAAGATCGATGAGCAGTTCTTC.

In this sample, this clonotype turned up many times. The chain is built from TRBV24-1 and TRBJ2-1; weak D call: TRBD2 (6 bases). V gave up 2 bases and J gave up 1 base, with 14 bases separating them. Germline V CDR1 and CDR2: KGHDR, SFDVKD. CDR3 length: 17 amino acids. CDR3 nucleotide sequence: TGTGCCACCAGTGATTCGGGACTGGGCAGTTCCTACAATGAGCAGTTCTTC. It specifies CATSDSGLGSSYNEQFF.

This clonotype has ten or more counts. This sequence joins TRBV6-1 and TRBJ1-1, with TRBD1 matching 8 bases. Germline V gene lookup returns CDR1 MNHNS and CDR2 SASEGT. Losses at the gene ends were 6 bases for V and 4 bases for J; bases not matched to a gene: 10. CDR3 length equals 15 residues. The CDR3 protein is CASSSGDRFGTEAFF. CDR3 DNA sequence: TGTGCCAGCAGCAGTGGGGACAGGTTTGGCACTGAAGCTTTCTTT.

This clonotype came up once. The rearrangement links TRBV29-1 to TRBJ2-6; the D gene is possibly TRBD1 (6 bases). Germline-derived CDR1 and CDR2 are SQVTM and ANQGSEA. The CDR3 has 16 residues. The V and J ends lost 5 bases and 1 base respectively, with 15 bases between them. CDR3 sequence: CSVWTEPWSGANVLTF. As DNA, the CDR3 is TGCAGCGTTTGGACAGAACCATGGTCTGGGGCCAACGTCCTGACTTTC.

This clonotype was observed at least ten times. The chain uses TRBV18 and TRBJ1-1, with D possibly being TRBD1 (5 bases). Trimming left V 0 bases short and J 0 bases short, with 11 bases between. Germline loops: CDR1 KGHSH, CDR2 LQKENI. The CDR3 is made up of 16 amino acids. The CDR3: CASSPPGLRVNTEAFF. DNA for the CDR3: TGTGCCAGCTCACCACCGGGGCTCAGGGTGAACACTGAAGCTTTCTTT.

This clonotype was picked up many times. The CDR3 reads CASSQEVGPWTVNEQFF. The CDR3 DNA reads TGTGCCAGCAGCCAAGAGGTAGGGCCTTGGACTGTCAATGAGCAGTTCTTC. The rearrangement joins TRBV3-1 to TRBJ2-1, with a weak D call TRBD2 (5 bases). The CDR3 has 17 residues. The V end was cut by 0 bases, the J end by 6 bases, with 18 bases between. From germline, CDR1 is LGHDT and CDR2 YNNKEL (reference sequence).

This clonotype was recorded at least ten times. The chain carries TRBV12-3 or TRBV12-4 and TRBJ2-5; 11 bases match TRBD2. The CDR3 totals 15 residues. J was trimmed by 2 bases and V by 6 bases; bases with no gene match: 5. CDR3 DNA sequence: TGTGCCAGCAGACTAGCGGGAGCTAAGCAAGAGACCCAGTACTTC. Translating it yields CASRLAGAKQETQYF.

This clonotype came up many times. This rearrangement joins TRBV6-5 to TRBJ2-7; D is uncertain. The CDR3 sequence is 14 residues long. CDR1 is MNHEY and CDR2 is SVGAGI in the germline V gene. Trimming removed 0 bases at V and 2 bases at J, with 8 bases between. For the CDR3, the DNA is TGTGCCAGCAGTTACTCAGACGGCGCCTACGAGCAGTACTTC. Amino acids: CASSYSDGAYEQYF.

V usage is TRBV7-8 and J usage is TRBJ1-4; D is ambiguous. The CDR3 is made up of 15 amino acids. The ends were cut back, 1 base at V and 1 base at J, with 7 bases in the middle. Germline CDR1 is SGHVS and CDR2 is FQNEAQ. Here the CDR3 reads CASSLGRRTNEKLFF. The CDR3, as DNA: TGTGCCAGCAGCTTAGGCAGGAGAACTAATGAAAAACTGTTTTTT.

This clonotype was detected only a few times. This sequence joins TRBV29-1 and TRBJ2-3; 10 bases match TRBD2. Germline values: CDR1 SQVTM, CDR2 ANQGSEA. The CDR3 length is 14 residues. V was clipped by 4 bases and J by 3 bases; unmatched bases: 4. The CDR3 sequence is CSVASGSFTDTQYF. The DNA for the CDR3 is TGCAGCGTTGCTAGCGGGAGTTTTACAGATACGCAGTATTTT.

This clonotype showed up many times. V usage is TRBV6-1 and J usage is TRBJ2-7; 8 bases map to TRBD2. Germline-derived CDR1 and CDR2 are MNHNS and SASEGT. J gave up 1 base and V 7 bases, and 6 bases lay outside the gene matches. The CDR3 is 14 residues long. Here the CDR3 reads CASKGLAGSYEQYF. The CDR3 DNA reads as TGTGCCAGCAAAGGACTAGCTGGGTCCTACGAGCAGTACTTC.

A remark on this clonotype: At one boundary the junction diverges from the germline segment, which might be a read error. The CDR3 bases are TGTGCCAGCAGTCCCGGCGCGGGACAGACGACCGCCTTT. Encoded protein: CASSPGAGQTTAF. This chain connects TRBV9 to TRBJ1-1, with TRBD1 identical over 7 bases. The CDR3 is 13 amino acids. Germline CDR1 reads SGDLS; CDR2 reads YYNGEE. The full variable domain, completed using reference TRBV9 and TRBJ1-1, is DSGVTQTPKHLITATGQRVTLRCSPRSGDLSVYWYQQSLDQGLQFLIQYYNGEERAKGNILERFSAQQFPDLHSELNLSSLELGDSALYFCASSPGAGQTTAFGQGTRLTVV.

This clonotype was picked up a small number of times. The chain combines TRBV29-1 with TRBJ2-1; D is possibly TRBD1 (6 bases). Looked up from germline, CDR1 is SQVTM and CDR2 is ANQGSEA. V lost 3 bases and J 3 bases, leaving 12 bases between the germline ends. CDR3 size: 14 residues. The CDR3 sequence is CSVDRQAIYNEQFF. DNA of the CDR3: TGCAGCGTTGACAGACAGGCCATCTACAATGAGCAGTTCTTC.

This rearrangement joins TRBV20-1 to TRBJ1-1; D is unresolved. V lost 3 bases to trimming and J lost 2 bases, with 13 bases between them. CDR1 is DFQATT and CDR2 is SNEGSKA in the germline V gene (reference sequence). CDR3 length: 14 residues. The chain's CDR3 is CSARMRVGNTEAFF. In DNA form, the CDR3 reads TGCAGTGCTAGGATGAGAGTAGGAAACACTGAAGCTTTCTTT.

As concerns this clonotype: A much larger clone sits a single nucleotide away, making a read error possible. The rearrangement links TRBV27 to TRBJ2-7, with a tentative D call TRBD1 (5 bases). The length of the CDR3 is 16 residues. Trimming cost V 4 bases and J 1 base, with 17 bases left between them. CDR1 MNHEY and CDR2 SMNVEV come from the germline V gene (reference sequence). CDR3 loop: CASSSLEQAFSYEQYF. CDR3 bases: TGTGCCAGCAGTTCTCTCGAACAGGCATTTTCCTACGAGCAGTACTTC.

This clonotype has at least ten counts. This chain uses TRBV29-1 with TRBJ2-3, with D possibly being TRBD1 or TRBD2 (6 bases each). Germline V gives CDR1 SQVTM, CDR2 ANQGSEA. V was shortened by 7 bases and J by 1 base, with 15 bases between the two germline ends. The CDR3 length is 14 residues. In DNA form, the CDR3 reads TGCAGCGCCCGACCGGGGGCTGGCACAGATACGCAGTATTTT. Translated: CSARPGAGTDTQYF.

This clonotype has a count of ten or more. The chain has TRBV12-3 or TRBV12-4 and TRBJ2-4; a possible D gene is TRBD2 (5 bases). V lost 1 base and J 3 bases, leaving 16 bases between the germline ends. The length of the CDR3 is 17 residues. The CDR3 is CASSLGGPGLDKNIQYF. The CDR3 DNA reads as TGTGCCAGCAGTTTAGGAGGGCCAGGCCTAGACAAAAACATTCAGTACTTC.

At least ten counts were recorded for this clonotype. The chain recombines TRBV10-3 with TRBJ2-1; D is perhaps TRBD2 (6 bases). Germline CDR1 reads ENHRY; CDR2 reads SYGVKD. CDR3 length: 16 amino acids. With 0 bases removed from V and 8 bases from J, the gap between germline ends came to 17 bases. Here the CDR3 DNA reads TGTGCCATCAGTGAGTCGTGGCCAGCGGGCGGGGATGAGCAGTTCTTC. Protein product: CAISESWPAGGDEQFF.

This clonotype was recorded at least ten times. CDR3 protein: CASSLTSLNTQYF. The CDR3 DNA sequence: TGTGCCAGCAGCTTAACATCTCTGAATACGCAGTATTTT. The V gene is TRBV7-3, the J gene TRBJ2-3, with D unclear. The V gene's germline CDR1 is SGHTA and CDR2 FQGTGA. The ends were cut back, 0 bases at V and 7 bases at J, with 8 bases in the middle. CDR3 length: 13 amino acids.

As DNA, the CDR3 is TGTGCCAGCAGCCCCGGCGGCAGGGTTACAGATACGCAGTATTTT. Its translation is CASSPGGRVTDTQYF. The J gene is TRBJ2-3, the V gene TRBV5-6; a weak D match, TRBD1 (5 bases). This CDR3 has 15 residues. The germline gives CDR1 SGHDT, CDR2 YYEEEE. V gave up 4 bases and J gave up 3 bases, with 15 bases separating them.

This clonotype was counted many times. The CDR3 region is CASSFGAKTGELFF. The CDR3 DNA follows: TGTGCCAGCAGTTTTGGGGCCAAAACCGGGGAGCTGTTTTTT. V is TRBV12-3 or TRBV12-4 and J is TRBJ2-2; tentative D call: TRBD1 (5 bases). V gave up 3 bases and J gave up 5 bases, with 10 bases separating them. This CDR3 contains 14 residues.

This clonotype was observed at least ten times. The chain recombines TRBV7-2 with TRBJ2-3, with D possibly being TRBD2 (5 bases). With 1 base removed from V and 7 bases from J, the gap between germline ends came to 15 bases. Germline V gene sequence: CDR1 SGHTA, CDR2 FQGNSA. This CDR3 has 15 residues. CDR3 protein: CASSLGGSRMNTQYF. The CDR3 DNA reads as TGTGCCAGCAGCTTAGGTGGGAGTAGGATGAATACGCAGTATTTT. The whole variable domain, filled in from reference TRBV7-2 and TRBJ2-3, reads GAGVSQSPSNKVTEKGKDVELRCDPISGHTALYWYRQSLGQGLEFLIYFQGNSAPDKSGLPSDRFSAERTGGSVSTLTIQRTQQEDSAVYLCASSLGGSRMNTQYFGPGTRLTVL.

DNA of the CDR3: TGTGCCACTAGGCCCGGGACAGACTATGGCTACACCTTC. Translation gives CATRPGTDYGYTF. This rearrangement joins TRBV7-8 to TRBJ1-2, with TRBD1 matching 7 bases. V trimming: 10 bases; J trimming: 3 bases; junction bases outside the gene matches: 8. The CDR3 length is 13 residues. Germline assignment: CDR1 SGHVS and CDR2 FQNEAQ.

This clonotype was seen at least ten times. The chain is built from TRBV6-1 and TRBJ1-5; D ambiguous. Trimming took 6 bases from V and 3 from J, leaving 15 bases between them. CDR1 MNHNS and CDR2 SASEGT come from the germline V gene. The CDR3 contains 15 residues. CDR3 in amino acids: CASRLRNRDNQPQHF. CDR3 nucleotide sequence: TGTGCCAGCAGACTCAGAAACAGAGACAATCAGCCCCAGCATTTT.

Many counts were recorded for this clonotype. The chain combines TRBV11-2 with TRBJ2-4, with D possibly TRBD2 on 5 matching bases. Trimming stripped 2 bases from V and 1 base from J, with 12 bases between. Germline loops: CDR1 SGHAT, CDR2 FQNNGV. CDR3 length equals 16 residues. The DNA of the CDR3 is TGTGCCAGCAGCTTAAGTGCTAGCTTGGCCAAAAACATTCAGTACTTC. This codes for CASSLSASLAKNIQYF.

The table lists this clonotype with many counts. The chain has TRBV12-3 or TRBV12-4 and TRBJ2-7; 11 nucleotides align to TRBD2. The CDR3 consists of 14 residues. Trimming took 9 bases from V and 2 from J; bases not matched to a gene: 6. CDR3 sequence reads: CASSGTSGPYEQYF. CDR3 sequence (DNA): TGTGCCAGTTCCGGGACTAGCGGACCCTACGAGCAGTACTTC.

This sequence joins TRBV27 and TRBJ2-1; TRBD2 is a possible D gene (7 bases). CDR1 and CDR2 (germline): MNHEY, SMNVEV (reference sequence). The V end lost 6 bases, the J end lost 10 bases, and 16 bases lay between the germline ends. The CDR3 is 13 residues long. CDR3 nucleotides: TGTGCCAGCAGCCGAAAGGGGGGGTACGAGCAGTTCTTC. This sequence encodes CASSRKGGYEQFF.